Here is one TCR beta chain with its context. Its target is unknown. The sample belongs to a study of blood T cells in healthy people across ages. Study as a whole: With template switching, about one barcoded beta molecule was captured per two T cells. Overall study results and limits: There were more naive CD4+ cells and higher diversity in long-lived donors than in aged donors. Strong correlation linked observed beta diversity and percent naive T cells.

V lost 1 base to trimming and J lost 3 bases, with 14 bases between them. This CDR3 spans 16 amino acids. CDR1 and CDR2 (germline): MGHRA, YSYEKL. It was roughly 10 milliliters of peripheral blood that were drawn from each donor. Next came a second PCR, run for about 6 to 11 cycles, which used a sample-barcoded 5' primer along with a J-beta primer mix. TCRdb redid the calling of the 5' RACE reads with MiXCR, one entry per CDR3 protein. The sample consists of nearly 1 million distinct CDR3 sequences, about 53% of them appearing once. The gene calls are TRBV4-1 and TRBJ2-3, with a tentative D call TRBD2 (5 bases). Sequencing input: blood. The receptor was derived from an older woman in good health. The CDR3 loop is CASSQVGRRGTDTQYF. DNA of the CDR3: TGCGCCAGCAGCCAAGTCGGTCGACGGGGAACAGATACGCAGTATTTT.